These T cell receptor beta chains were read from a single sample in a study of T cell repertoires in cytomegalovirus infection. Each CDR3 protein is one row after TCRdb ran MiXCR on the reads. The sample comprises 20,000 to 25,000 distinct CDR3 sequences, 42% of which are singletons, and 94% rests with the top ten. These receptors' targets are unknown. Sequencing was performed on CD8+ T cells from cultured PBMCs, taken from culture after CMV antigen stimulation. All receptors come from a human donor in good health (CMV status not recorded). Some clones in this sample may be carry-over from other donors' samples. The CDR3 runs from the conserved cysteine through the conserved F or W. D genes are given only for firm matches. A clone size is listed for some rows: how often the clone was seen (once, few, many), or a class if it is expanded.

size,J,V,D,DNA,CDR3
many,TRBJ2-7,TRBV6-5,.,TGTGCCAGCAGTTACGGAGGGGCTAGCTACGAGCAGTACTTC,CASSYGGASYEQYF
.,TRBJ2-3,TRBV20-1,TRBD2,TGCAGTGCTAGACGGACTAGCGGGCTGAGCACAGATACGCAGTATTTT,CSARRTSGLSTDTQYF
.,TRBJ2-7,TRBV6-1,.,TGTGCCAGCAGTGAAGCGAGGTACAGGGCCGATTCCTACGAGCAGTACTTC,CASSEARYRADSYEQYF
many,TRBJ1-2,TRBV7-2,TRBD1,TGTGCCAGCGAGGCAGGGGGTAACTATGGCTACACCTTC,CASEAGGNYGYTF
.,TRBJ2-3,TRBV20-1,.,TGCAGTGCTAGTGCCCTCTTGGGGGGGGGCTGGACAGATACGCAGTATTTT,CSASALLGGGWTDTQYF
.,TRBJ1-5,TRBV7-2,.,TGTGCCAGCTCGACAGATTTAAGCAATCAGCCCCAGCATTTT,CASSTDLSNQPQHF
.,TRBJ2-7,TRBV27,.,TGTGCCAGCAGTCCCGGGACCCACTACGAGCAGTACTTC,CASSPGTHYEQYF
.,TRBJ2-7,TRBV11-3,.,TGTGCCAGCAGCCCTCGGGGAGACACTTCCTCCTACGAGCAGTACTTC,CASSPRGDTSSYEQYF
.,TRBJ2-7,TRBV27,.,TGTGCCAGCAGTTTAGTAGGGACACGTAGCGAGCAGTACTTC,CASSLVGTRSEQYF
.,TRBJ2-3,TRBV5-1,TRBD2,TGCGCCAGCAGCTTGGTTAGCGGGGATCTAGATACGCAGTATTTT,CASSLVSGDLDTQYF
.,TRBJ2-2,TRBV7-2,TRBD1,TGTGCCAGCAACGACAGGGTCGGCACCGGGGAGCTGTTTTTT,CASNDRVGTGELFF
few,TRBJ1-6,TRBV6-6,.,TGTGCCAGCAGTGGATTGGATAATTCACCCCTCCACTTT,CASSGLDNSPLHF
few,TRBJ2-2,TRBV7-6,TRBD2,TGTGCCAGCAGCCCCCTGGCTAGCGGGGTGGAGGCCGGGGAGCTGTTTTTT,CASSPLASGVEAGELFF
.,TRBJ2-1,TRBV7-7,TRBD2,TGTGCTAGCAGCAGCGGGGACGCTTCCAATGAGCAGTTCTTC,CASSSGDASNEQFF
.,TRBJ2-7,TRBV5-4,TRBD2,TGTGCCAGCAGCTACCTAGCGGGAGGTTCCTACGAGCAGTACTTC,CASSYLAGGSYEQYF
.,TRBJ2-1,TRBV19,TRBD1,TGTGCCAGTAAGGGACAGTACAATGAGCAGTTCTTC,CASKGQYNEQFF
.,TRBJ1-6,TRBV27,.,TGTGCCAGCAGTTTCCGTCCGACAGTAGGATCACCCCTCCACTTT,CASSFRPTVGSPLHF
.,TRBJ2-7,TRBV4-3,.,TGCGCCAGCAGCCAAGATACCGTGGCGGGAAACTACGAGCAGTACTTC,CASSQDTVAGNYEQYF
.,TRBJ2-7,TRBV28,TRBD1,TGTGCCAGTCTTTCGGGACAGGGGTTCACCAACGAGCAGTACTTC,CASLSGQGFTNEQYF
.,TRBJ2-1,TRBV4-3,.,TGCGCCAGCAGCCAAGACAGCCCACCCTACAATGAGCAGTTCTTC,CASSQDSPPYNEQFF
.,TRBJ1-2,TRBV2,.,TGTGCCATACCTCCCCGGGGGGGGGATACTCTCTATGGCTACACCTTC,CAIPPRGGDTLYGYTF
.,TRBJ2-2,TRBV11-3,.,TGTGCCAGCAGCTTAGGGGTATACACCGGGGAGCTGTTTTTT,CASSLGVYTGELFF
.,TRBJ2-1,TRBV20-1,TRBD1,TGCAGTGCTAAAGACAGGGTATGGGACAATGAGCAGTTCTTC,CSAKDRVWDNEQFF
.,TRBJ2-1,TRBV9,.,TGTGCCAGCAGCGCGGACAAGTTCCATGAGCAGTTCTTC,CASSADKFHEQFF
.,TRBJ2-1,TRBV6-1,.,TGTGCCAGCAGTGAAGAGGCAGCGGTCTACAATGAGCAGTTCTTC,CASSEEAAVYNEQFF
few,TRBJ1-5,TRBV7-9,.,TGTGCCACCCGAGGAGGCCAGGGAGACAATCAGCCCCAGCATTTT,CATRGGQGDNQPQHF
.,TRBJ1-1,TRBV7-9,TRBD1,TGTGCCAGCAGCTTTAGGGACAGGGTGAACACTGAAGCTTTCTTT,CASSFRDRVNTEAFF
.,TRBJ1-5,TRBV6-1,.,TGTGCCAGCAGCCTTATGAAGGCAGGGAATCAGCCCCAGCATTTT,CASSLMKAGNQPQHF
.,TRBJ1-1,TRBV14,.,TGTGCCAGCAGCGCTTGGGATGTTTCAGGGAACACTGAAGCTTTCTTT,CASSAWDVSGNTEAFF
.,TRBJ1-4,TRBV2,TRBD1,TGTGCCAGCAGGACAGGACAGGGGACAACTAATGAAAAACTGTTTTTT,CASRTGQGTTNEKLFF
.,TRBJ2-3,TRBV6-5,.,TGTGCCAGCAGCTACGACTGGGGGGGCTGGGCAGATACGCAGTATTTT,CASSYDWGGWADTQYF
many,TRBJ2-1,TRBV6-2/TRBV6-3,.,TGTGCCAGCAGCCGCCGAAAGTACAATGAGCAGTTCTTC,CASSRRKYNEQFF
.,TRBJ2-1,TRBV7-6,.,TGTGCCAGCAGCTTAGCGGGCTCGGGTAATGAGCAGTTCTTC,CASSLAGSGNEQFF
many,TRBJ2-7,TRBV28,.,TGTGCCAGCAGTTTTCGAGGGGTCACTCAACACGAGCAGTACTTC,CASSFRGVTQHEQYF
.,TRBJ2-1,TRBV19,.,TGTGCCAGTAGTATAGCAAGCGGAGCCTACAATGAGCAGTTCTTC,CASSIASGAYNEQFF
.,TRBJ1-5,TRBV7-8,.,TGTGCCAGCAGCCCGTCCAAAGGACAGAGCAATCAGCCCCAGCATTTT,CASSPSKGQSNQPQHF
few,TRBJ2-3,TRBV27,.,TGTGCCAGCACTCTGGGAGATACGCAGTATTTT,CASTLGDTQYF
.,TRBJ2-3,TRBV7-8,TRBD2,TGTGCCAGCAGCTTAGCGGTTAATAGCGCGGGGGTGGGAGATACGCAGTATTTT,CASSLAVNSAGVGDTQYF
.,TRBJ1-2,TRBV7-2,.,TGTGCCAGCCTCATTAACTATGGCTACACCTTC,CASLINYGYTF
.,TRBJ1-1,TRBV4-3,.,TGCGCCAGCAGCCAAGGAGTTCGGACTGAAGCTTTCTTT,CASSQGVRTEAFF
few,TRBJ2-2,TRBV28,.,TGTGCCAGCAGTCCCATGAGTCGGAACTACCGCGACACCGGGGAGCTGTTTTTT,CASSPMSRNYRDTGELFF
few,TRBJ1-5,TRBV15,.,TGTGCCACCAGCCGCAGGGGAGGCAATCAGCCCCAGCATTTT,CATSRRGGNQPQHF
.,TRBJ2-7,TRBV30,.,TGTGCCTACTACACCAGGAGCTCCTACGAGCAGTACTTC,CAYYTRSSYEQYF
.,TRBJ1-5,TRBV6-2/TRBV6-3,.,TGTGCCAGCAGCCAAAGGGGGGGCAATCAGCCCCAGCATTTT,CASSQRGGNQPQHF
.,TRBJ2-7,TRBV6-5,TRBD2,TGTGCCAGCAGTTACTCGAAAGCGACTAGCATCCACGAGCAGTACTTC,CASSYSKATSIHEQYF
few,TRBJ2-1,TRBV14,TRBD1,TGTGCCAGCAGTCTTGAGAAGGGGGCAAGGGGTGAGCAGTTCTTC,CASSLEKGARGEQFF